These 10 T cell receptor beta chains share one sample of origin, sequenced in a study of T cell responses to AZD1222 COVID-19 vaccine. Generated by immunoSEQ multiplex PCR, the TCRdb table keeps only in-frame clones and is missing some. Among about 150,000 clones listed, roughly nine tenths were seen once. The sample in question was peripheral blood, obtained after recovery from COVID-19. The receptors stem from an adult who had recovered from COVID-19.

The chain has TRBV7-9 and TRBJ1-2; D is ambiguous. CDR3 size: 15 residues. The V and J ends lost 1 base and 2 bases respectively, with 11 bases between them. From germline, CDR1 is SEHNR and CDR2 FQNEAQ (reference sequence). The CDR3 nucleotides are TGTGCCAGCAGCTTAGGGGGATCGCTCAACTATGGCTACACCTTC. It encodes CASSLGGSLNYGYTF.

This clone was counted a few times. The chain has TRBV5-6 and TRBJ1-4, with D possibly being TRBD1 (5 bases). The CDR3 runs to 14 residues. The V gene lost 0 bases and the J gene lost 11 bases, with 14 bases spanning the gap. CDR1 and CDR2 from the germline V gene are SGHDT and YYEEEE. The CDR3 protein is CASSLGSGRGKLFF. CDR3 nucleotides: TGTGCCAGCAGCTTGGGCTCAGGGAGAGGCAAACTGTTTTTT. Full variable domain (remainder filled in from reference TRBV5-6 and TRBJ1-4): DAGVTQSPTHLIKTRGQQVTLRCSPKSGHDTVSWYQQALGQGPQFIFQYYEEEERQRGNFPDRFSGHQFPNYSSELNVNALLLGDSALYLCASSLGSGRGKLFFGSGTQLSVL.

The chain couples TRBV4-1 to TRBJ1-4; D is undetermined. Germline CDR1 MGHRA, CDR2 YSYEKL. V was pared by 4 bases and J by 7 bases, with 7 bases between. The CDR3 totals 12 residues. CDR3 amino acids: CASSLLGEKLFF. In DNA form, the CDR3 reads TGCGCCAGCAGCCTCCTGGGTGAAAAACTGTTTTTT.

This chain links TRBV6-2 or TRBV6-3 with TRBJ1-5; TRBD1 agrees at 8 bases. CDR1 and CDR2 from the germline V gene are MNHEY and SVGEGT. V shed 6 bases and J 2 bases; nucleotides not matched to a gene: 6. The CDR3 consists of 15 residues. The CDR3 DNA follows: TGTGCCAGCAGCTCGACAGGGGTCCGCAATCAGCCCCAGCATTTT. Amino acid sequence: CASSSTGVRNQPQHF.

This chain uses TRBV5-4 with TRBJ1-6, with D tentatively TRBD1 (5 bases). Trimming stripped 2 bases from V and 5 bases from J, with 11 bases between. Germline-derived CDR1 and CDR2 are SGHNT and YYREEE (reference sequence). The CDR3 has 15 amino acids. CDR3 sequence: CASSLMGPNNSPLHF. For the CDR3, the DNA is TGTGCCAGCAGCTTAATGGGGCCGAATAATTCACCCCTCCACTTT.

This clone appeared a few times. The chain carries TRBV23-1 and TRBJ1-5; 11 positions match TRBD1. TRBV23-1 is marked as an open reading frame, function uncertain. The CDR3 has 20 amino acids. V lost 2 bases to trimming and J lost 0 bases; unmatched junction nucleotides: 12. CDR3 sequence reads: CASSQRTRTGGVYSNQPQHF. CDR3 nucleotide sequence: TGCGCCAGCAGTCAAAGGACCCGGACAGGGGGCGTTTATAGCAATCAGCCCCAGCATTTT.

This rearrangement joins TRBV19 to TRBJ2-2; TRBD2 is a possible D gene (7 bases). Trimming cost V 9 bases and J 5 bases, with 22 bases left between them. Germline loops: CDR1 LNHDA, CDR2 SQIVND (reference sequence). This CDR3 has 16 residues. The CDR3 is CASAPGGRGGTGELFF. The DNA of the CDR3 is TGTGCCAGCGCCCCGGGGGGCCGAGGAGGGACCGGGGAGCTGTTTTTT.

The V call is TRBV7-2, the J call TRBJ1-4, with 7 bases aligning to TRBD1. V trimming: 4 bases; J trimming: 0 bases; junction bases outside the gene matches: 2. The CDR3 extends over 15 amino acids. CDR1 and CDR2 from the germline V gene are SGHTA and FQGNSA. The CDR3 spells CASSYGTATNEKLFF. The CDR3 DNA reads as TGTGCCAGCAGCTACGGGACAGCAACTAATGAAAAACTGTTTTTT.

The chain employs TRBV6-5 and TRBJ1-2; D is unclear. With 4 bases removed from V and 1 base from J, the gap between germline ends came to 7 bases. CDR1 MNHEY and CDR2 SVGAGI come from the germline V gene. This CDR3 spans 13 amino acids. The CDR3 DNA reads TGTGCCAGCAGTTCTACAGTTAACTATGGCTACACCTTC. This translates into CASSSTVNYGYTF.

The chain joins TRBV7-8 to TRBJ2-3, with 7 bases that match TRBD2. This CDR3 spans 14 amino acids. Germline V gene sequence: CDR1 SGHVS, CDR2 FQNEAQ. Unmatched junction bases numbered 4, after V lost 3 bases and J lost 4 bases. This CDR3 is CASSLERGSDTQYF. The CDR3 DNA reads TGTGCCAGCAGCTTGGAGCGGGGTTCAGATACGCAGTATTTT.